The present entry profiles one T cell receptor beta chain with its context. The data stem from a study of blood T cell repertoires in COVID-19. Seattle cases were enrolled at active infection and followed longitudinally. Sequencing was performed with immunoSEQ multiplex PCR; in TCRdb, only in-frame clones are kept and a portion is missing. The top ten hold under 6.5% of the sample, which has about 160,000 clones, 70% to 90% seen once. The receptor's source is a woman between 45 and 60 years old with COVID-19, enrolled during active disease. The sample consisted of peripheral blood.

CDR3 sequence (DNA): TGTGCCAGCAGCCGGAGGGGGGGATCGAACACTGAAGCTTTCTTT. The encoded protein is CASSRRGGSNTEAFF. The chain joins TRBV7-9 to TRBJ1-1, with D possibly TRBD1 on 6 matching bases. The CDR3 sequence is 15 residues long. Germline CDR1 and CDR2: SEHNR and FQNEAQ (reference sequence). Trimming pared 5 bases from V and 1 base from J, leaving 14 bases between.